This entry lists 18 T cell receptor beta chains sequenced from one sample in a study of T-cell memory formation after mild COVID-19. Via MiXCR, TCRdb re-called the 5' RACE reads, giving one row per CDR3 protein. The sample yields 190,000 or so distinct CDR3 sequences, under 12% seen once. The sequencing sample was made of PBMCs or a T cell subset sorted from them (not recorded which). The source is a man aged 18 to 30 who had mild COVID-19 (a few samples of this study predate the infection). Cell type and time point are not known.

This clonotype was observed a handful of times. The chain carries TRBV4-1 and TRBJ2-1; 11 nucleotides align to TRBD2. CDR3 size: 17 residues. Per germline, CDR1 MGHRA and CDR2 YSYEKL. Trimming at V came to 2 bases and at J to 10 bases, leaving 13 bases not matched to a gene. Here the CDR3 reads CASSQHLAGGRGGEQFF. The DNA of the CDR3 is TGCGCCAGCAGCCAACATCTAGCGGGGGGCCGAGGCGGCGAGCAGTTCTTC.

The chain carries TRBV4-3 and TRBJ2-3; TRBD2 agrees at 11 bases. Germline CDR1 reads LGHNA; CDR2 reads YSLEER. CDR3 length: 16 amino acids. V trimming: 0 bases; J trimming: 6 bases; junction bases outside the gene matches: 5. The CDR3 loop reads CASSQELAGVRDTQYF. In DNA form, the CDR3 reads TGCGCCAGCAGCCAAGAACTAGCGGGGGTTCGGGATACGCAGTATTTT.

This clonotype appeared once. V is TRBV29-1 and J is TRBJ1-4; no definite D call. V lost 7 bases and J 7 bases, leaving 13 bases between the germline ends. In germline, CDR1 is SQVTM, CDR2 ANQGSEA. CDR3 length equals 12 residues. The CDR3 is CSGLTGSEKLFF. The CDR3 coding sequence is TGCAGCGGTTTGACTGGTAGTGAAAAACTGTTTTTT.

CDR3 amino acids: CSATKGRAQETQYF. CDR3 in DNA: TGCAGTGCTACCAAAGGTCGAGCTCAAGAGACCCAGTACTTC. The chain joins TRBV20-1 to TRBJ2-5; D is unresolved. Trimming took off 4 bases at V and 2 bases at J, with 14 bases between the two ends. From germline, CDR1 is DFQATT and CDR2 SNEGSKA (reference sequence). The CDR3 covers 14 residues.

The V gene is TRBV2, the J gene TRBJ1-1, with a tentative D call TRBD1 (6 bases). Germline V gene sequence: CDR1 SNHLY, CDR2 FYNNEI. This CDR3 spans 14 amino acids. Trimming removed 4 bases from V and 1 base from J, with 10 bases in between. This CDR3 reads CASSVKGGNTEAFF. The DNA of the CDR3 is TGTGCCAGCAGTGTTAAGGGGGGGAACACTGAAGCTTTCTTT.

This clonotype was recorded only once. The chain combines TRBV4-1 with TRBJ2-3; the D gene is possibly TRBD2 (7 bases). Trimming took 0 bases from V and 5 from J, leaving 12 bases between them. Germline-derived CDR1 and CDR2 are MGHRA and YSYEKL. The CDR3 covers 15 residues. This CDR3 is CASSQERGGQDTQYF. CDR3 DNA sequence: TGCGCCAGCAGCCAAGAGAGGGGGGGGCAAGATACGCAGTATTTT.

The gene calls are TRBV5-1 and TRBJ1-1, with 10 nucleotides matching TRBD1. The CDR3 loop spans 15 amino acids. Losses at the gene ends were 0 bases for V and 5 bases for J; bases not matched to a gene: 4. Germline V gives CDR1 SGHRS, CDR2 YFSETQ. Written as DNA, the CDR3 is TGCGCCAGCAGCTTGGCCGGACAGGGGGGGACTGAAGCTTTCTTT. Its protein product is CASSLAGQGGTEAFF.

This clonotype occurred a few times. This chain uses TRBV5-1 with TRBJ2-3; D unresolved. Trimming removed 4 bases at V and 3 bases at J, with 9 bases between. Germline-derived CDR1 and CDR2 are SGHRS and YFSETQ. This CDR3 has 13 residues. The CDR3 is CASSPGPTDTQYF. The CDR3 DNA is TGCGCCAGCAGCCCCGGACCTACAGATACGCAGTATTTT.

The CDR3 DNA sequence: TGTGCCAGCAGCCCAGCCCTGGTCTCTGGAAACACCATATATTTT. This translates into CASSPALVSGNTIYF. The V call is TRBV7-2, the J call TRBJ1-3; no reliable D call. The CDR3 length is 15 residues. Germline V lookup: CDR1 SGHTA, CDR2 FQGNSA. V lost 5 bases and J lost 0, with 11 bases in between.

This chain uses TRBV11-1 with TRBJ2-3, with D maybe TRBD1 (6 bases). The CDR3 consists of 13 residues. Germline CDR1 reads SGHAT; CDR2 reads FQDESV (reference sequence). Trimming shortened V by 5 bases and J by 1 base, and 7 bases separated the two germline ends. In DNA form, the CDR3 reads TGTGCCAGCAGCGGACAGCGCACAGATACGCAGTATTTT. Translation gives CASSGQRTDTQYF.

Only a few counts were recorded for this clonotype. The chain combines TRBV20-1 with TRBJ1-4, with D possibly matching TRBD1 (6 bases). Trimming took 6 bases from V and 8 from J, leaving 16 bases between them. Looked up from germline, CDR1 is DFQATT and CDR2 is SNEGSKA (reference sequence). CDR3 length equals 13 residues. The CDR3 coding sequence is TGCAGTGCCGCTGAACAGGGATCAGAAAAACTGTTTTTT. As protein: CSAAEQGSEKLFF.

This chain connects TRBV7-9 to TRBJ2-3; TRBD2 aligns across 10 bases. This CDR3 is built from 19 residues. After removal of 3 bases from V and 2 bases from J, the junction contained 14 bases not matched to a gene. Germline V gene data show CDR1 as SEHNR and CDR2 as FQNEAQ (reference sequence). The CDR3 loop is CASSFIRTSGTLITDTQYF. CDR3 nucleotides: TGTGCCAGCAGCTTTATTCGAACTAGCGGGACCCTTATCACAGATACGCAGTATTTT.

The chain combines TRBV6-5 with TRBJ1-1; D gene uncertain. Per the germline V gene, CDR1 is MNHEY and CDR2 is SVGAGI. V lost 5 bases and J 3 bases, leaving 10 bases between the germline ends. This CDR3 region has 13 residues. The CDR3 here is CASSPEKDTEAFF. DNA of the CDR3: TGTGCCAGCAGTCCTGAAAAGGACACTGAAGCTTTCTTT.

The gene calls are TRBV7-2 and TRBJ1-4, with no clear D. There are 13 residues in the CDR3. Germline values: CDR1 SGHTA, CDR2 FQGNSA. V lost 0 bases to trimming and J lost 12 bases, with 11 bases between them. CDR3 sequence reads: CASSLAAYRELFF. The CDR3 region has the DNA TGTGCCAGCAGCTTAGCTGCCTATCGGGAACTGTTTTTT.

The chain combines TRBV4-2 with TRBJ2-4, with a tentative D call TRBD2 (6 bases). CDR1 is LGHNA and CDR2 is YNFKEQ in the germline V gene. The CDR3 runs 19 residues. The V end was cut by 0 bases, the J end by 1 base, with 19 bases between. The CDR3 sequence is CASSQDMGGARFAKNIQYF. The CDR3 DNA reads TGTGCCAGCAGCCAAGATATGGGGGGAGCCCGCTTTGCCAAAAACATTCAGTACTTC.

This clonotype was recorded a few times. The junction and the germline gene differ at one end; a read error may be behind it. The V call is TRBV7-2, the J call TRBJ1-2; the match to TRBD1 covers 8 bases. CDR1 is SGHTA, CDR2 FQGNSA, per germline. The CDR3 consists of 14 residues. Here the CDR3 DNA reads TGTGCCAGCAGCCTAGCGACAGGGGATACGGGCTACACCTTC. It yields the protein CASSLATGDTGYTF.

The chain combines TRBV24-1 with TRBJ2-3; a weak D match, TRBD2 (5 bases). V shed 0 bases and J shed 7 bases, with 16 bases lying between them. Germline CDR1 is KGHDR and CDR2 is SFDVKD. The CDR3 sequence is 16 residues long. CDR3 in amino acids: CATSDLMAGGGNTQYF. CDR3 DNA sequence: TGTGCCACCAGTGATTTGATGGCAGGAGGTGGGAATACGCAGTATTTT.

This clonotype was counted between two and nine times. CDR3 in DNA: TGTGCCAGCAGCTTTAGCGGGGGCCGGGGAGATACGCAGTATTTT. The encoded protein is CASSFSGGRGDTQYF. The J gene is TRBJ2-3, the V gene TRBV7-9, with 9 bases identical to TRBD2. J lost 5 bases, V lost 3 bases, and 6 bases had no gene match. The CDR3 sequence is 15 residues long. Germline V gene data show CDR1 as SEHNR and CDR2 as FQNEAQ (reference sequence).